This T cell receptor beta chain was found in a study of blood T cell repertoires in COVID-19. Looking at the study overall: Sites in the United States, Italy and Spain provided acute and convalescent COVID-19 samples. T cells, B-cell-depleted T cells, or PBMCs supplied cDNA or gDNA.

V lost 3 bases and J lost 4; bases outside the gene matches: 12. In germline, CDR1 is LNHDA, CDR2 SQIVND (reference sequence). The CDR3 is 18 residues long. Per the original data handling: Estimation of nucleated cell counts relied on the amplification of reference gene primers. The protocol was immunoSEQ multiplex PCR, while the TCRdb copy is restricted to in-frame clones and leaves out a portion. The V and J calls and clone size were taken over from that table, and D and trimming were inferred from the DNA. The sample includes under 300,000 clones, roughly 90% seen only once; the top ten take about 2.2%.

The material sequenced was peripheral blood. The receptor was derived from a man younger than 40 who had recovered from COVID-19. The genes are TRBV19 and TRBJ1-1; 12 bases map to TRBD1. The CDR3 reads CASSIGPGQGASGTEAFF. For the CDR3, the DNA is TGTGCCAGTAGTATTGGCCCGGGACAGGGGGCAAGTGGCACTGAAGCTTTCTTT.